Reported below is one T cell receptor beta chain. Its specificity is not known. Germline V gene data show CDR1 as DFQATT and CDR2 as SNEGSKA (reference sequence). This CDR3 has 13 amino acids. V lost 5 bases and J 4 bases, leaving 14 bases between the germline ends. The data derive from a study of CD8 T cells in ankylosing spondylitis. Broader study findings: Blood of patients with ankylosing spondylitis appeared to be characterized by a TCR beta motif of several highly homologous variants. Earlier reports found some motif variants in synovial fluid and blood in reactive arthritis.

In making TCR beta libraries, quantitative 5'-RACE with molecular barcodes was used. TCRdb redid the calling of the 5' RACE reads with MiXCR, one entry per CDR3 protein. The sample includes a few hundred thousand distinct CDR3 sequences, less than 25% seen only once; the top ten take roughly 4%. This TCR was recovered from a female donor with ankylosing spondylitis or in good health (not recorded which). The chain couples TRBV20-1 to TRBJ1-2, with a possible D match to TRBD1 (6 bases). Specimen: blood, either unsorted or a sorted T cell fraction (not recorded which). This chain's CDR3 is CSAQRTATYGYTF. CDR3 sequence (DNA): TGCAGTGCTCAGAGGACAGCCACCTATGGCTACACCTTC.